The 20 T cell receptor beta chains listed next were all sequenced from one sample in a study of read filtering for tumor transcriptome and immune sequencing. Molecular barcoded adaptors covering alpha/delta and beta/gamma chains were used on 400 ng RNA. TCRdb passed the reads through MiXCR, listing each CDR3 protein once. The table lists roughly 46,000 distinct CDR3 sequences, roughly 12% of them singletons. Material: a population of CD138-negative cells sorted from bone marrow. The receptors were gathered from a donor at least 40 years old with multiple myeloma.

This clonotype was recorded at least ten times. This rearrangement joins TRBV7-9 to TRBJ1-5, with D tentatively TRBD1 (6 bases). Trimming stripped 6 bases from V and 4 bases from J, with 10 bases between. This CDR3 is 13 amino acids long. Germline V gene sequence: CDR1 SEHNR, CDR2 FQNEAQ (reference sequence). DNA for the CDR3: TGTGCCAGCAGTTTACAGGGTAATCAGCCCCAGCATTTT. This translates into CASSLQGNQPQHF.

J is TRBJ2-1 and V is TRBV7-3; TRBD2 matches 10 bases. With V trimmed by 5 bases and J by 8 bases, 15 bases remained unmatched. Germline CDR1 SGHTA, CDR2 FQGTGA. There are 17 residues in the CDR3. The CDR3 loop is CASSLHSNLAGAHEQFF. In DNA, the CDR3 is TGTGCCAGCAGCCTACACTCAAATCTAGCGGGAGCCCATGAGCAGTTCTTC.

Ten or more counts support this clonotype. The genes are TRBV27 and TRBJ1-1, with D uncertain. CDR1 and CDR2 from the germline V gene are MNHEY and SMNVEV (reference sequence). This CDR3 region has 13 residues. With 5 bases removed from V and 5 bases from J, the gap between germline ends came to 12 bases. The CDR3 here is CASSPLPITEAFF. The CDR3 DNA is TGTGCCAGCAGTCCCCTTCCGATTACTGAAGCTTTCTTT.

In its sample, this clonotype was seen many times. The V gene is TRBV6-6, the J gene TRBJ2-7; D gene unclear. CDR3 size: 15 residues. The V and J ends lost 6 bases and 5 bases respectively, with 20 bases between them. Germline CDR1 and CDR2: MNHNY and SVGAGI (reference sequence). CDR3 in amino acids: CASSPRAVAIHEQYF. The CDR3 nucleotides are TGTGCCAGCAGCCCTCGGGCGGTTGCGATCCACGAGCAGTACTTC.

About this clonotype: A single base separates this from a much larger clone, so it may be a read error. In DNA form, the CDR3 reads TGTGCCTGGGGTCCCGGAATTTATGGCTACACCTTC. As protein: CAWGPGIYGYTF. The chain is built from TRBV30 and TRBJ1-2; D is unresolved. CDR1 GTSNPN and CDR2 SVGIG come from the germline V gene (reference sequence). This CDR3 is 12 amino acids long. Trimming took off 5 bases at V and 5 bases at J, with 12 bases between the two ends.

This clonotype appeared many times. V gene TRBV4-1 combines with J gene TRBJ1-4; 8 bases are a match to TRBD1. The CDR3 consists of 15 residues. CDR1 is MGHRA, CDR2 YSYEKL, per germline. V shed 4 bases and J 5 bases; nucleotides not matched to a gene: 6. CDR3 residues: CASSRWTGWNEKLFF. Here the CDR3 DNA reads TGCGCCAGCAGCCGTTGGACAGGGTGGAATGAAAAACTGTTTTTT.

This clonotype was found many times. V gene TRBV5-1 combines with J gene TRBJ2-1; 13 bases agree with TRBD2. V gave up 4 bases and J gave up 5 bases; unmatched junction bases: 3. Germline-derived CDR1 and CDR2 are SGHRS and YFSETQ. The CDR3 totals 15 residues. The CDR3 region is CASSPGTSGNNEQFF. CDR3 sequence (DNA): TGCGCCAGCAGCCCGGGGACTAGCGGGAACAATGAGCAGTTCTTC.

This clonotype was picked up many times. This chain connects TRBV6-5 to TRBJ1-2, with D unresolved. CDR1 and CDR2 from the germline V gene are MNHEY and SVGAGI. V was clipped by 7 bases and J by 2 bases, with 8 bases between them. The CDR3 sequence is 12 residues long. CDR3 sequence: CASTEGNYGYTF. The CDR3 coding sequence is TGTGCCAGCACGGAGGGAAACTATGGCTACACCTTC.

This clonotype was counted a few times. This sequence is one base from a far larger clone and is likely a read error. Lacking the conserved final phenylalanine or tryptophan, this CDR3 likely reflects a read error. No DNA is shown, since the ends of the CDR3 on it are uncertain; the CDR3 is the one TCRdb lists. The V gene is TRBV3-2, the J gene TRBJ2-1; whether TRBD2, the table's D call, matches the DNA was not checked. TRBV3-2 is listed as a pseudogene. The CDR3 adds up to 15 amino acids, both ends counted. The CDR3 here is CASSQLDGPSNEQFY.

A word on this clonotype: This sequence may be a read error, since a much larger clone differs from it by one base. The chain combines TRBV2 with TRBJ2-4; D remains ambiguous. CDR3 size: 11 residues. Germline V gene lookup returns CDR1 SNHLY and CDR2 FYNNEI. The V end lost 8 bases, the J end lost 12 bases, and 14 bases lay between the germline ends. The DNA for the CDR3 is TGTGCCAGCTCCCCCCAGAGGACTCAGTACTTC. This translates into CASSPQRTQYF.

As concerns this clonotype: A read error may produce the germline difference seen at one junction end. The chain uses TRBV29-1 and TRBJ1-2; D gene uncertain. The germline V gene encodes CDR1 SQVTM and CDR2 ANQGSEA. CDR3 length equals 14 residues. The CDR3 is CRVEDLRINYGYTF. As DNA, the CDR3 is TGCCGCGTTGAAGATCTAAGGATCAACTATGGCTACACCTTC.

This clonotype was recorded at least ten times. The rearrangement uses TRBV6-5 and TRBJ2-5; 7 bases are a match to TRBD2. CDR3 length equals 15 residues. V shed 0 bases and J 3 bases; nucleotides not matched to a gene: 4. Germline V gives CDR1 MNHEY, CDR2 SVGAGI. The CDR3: CASSYSTSGKETQYF. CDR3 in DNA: TGTGCCAGCAGTTACTCGACGAGCGGGAAAGAGACCCAGTACTTC.

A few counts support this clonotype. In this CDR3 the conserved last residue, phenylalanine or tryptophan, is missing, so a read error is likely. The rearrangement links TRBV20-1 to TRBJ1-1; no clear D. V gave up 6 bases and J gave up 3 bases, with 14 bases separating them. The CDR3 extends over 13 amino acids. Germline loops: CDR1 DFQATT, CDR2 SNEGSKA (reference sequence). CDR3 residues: CSAPGFRDTEAFS. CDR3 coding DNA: TGCAGTGCCCCAGGCTTTAGGGACACTGAAGCTTTCTCT.

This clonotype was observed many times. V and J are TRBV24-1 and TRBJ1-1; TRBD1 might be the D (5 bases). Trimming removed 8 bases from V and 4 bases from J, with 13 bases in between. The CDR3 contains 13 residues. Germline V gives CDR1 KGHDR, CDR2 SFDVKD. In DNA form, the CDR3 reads TGTGCCACCACCGGGGCCGAGGGCACTGAAGCTTTCTTT. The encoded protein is CATTGAEGTEAFF.

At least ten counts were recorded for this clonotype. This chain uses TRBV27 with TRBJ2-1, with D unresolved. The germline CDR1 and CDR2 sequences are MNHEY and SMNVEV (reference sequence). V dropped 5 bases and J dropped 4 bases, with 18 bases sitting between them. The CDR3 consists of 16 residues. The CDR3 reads CASSPRTPYPYNEQFF. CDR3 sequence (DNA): TGTGCCAGCAGTCCCAGGACGCCTTACCCTTACAATGAGCAGTTCTTC.

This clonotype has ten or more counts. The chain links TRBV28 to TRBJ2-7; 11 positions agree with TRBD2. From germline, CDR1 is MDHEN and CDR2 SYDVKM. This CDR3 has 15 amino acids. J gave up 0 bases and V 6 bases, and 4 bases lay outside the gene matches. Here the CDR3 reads CASRPGLAGSYEQYF. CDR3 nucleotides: TGTGCCAGCAGACCCGGACTAGCGGGCTCCTACGAGCAGTACTTC. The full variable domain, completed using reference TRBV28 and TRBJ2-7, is DVKVTQSSRYLVKRTGEKVFLECVQDMDHENMFWYRQDPGLGLRLIYFSYDVKMKEKGDIPEGYSVSREKKERFSLILESASTNQTSMYLCASRPGLAGSYEQYFGPGTRLTVT.

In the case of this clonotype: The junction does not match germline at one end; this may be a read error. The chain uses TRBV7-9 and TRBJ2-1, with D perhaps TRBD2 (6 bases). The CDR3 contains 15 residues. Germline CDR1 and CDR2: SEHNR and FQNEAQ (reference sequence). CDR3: CAGSLRDSAYNEQFF. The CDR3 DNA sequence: TGTGCCGGCAGCCTCCGGGACTCCGCGTACAATGAGCAGTTCTTC.

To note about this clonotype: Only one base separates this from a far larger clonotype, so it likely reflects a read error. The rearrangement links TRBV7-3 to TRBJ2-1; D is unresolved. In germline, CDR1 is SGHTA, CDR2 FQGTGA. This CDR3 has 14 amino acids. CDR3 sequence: CASSGSSGYDEQFF. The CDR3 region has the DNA TGTGCCAGCAGCGGTAGCTCGGGCTACGATGAGCAGTTCTTC.

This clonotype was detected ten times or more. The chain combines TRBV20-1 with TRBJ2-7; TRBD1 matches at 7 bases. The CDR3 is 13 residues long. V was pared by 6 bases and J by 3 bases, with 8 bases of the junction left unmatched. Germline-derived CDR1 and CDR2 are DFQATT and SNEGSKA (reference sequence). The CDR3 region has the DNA TGCAGTGCCTCAGGACAGGTGGGCTACGAGCAGTACTTC. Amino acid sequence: CSASGQVGYEQYF.

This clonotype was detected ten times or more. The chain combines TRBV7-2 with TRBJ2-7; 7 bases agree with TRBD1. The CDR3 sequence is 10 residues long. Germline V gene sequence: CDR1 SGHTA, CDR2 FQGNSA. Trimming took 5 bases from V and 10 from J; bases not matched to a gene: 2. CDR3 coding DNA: TGTGCCAGCAGCGAAGGGGGCCAGTACTTC. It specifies CASSEGGQYF.